These 23 T cell receptor beta chains came from one sample sequenced in a study of cytomegalovirus exposure and HLA in healthy donors. Both 60 Vbeta primers and 13 Jbeta primers went into the PCR. Generated by immunoSEQ multiplex PCR, the TCRdb table keeps only in-frame clones and is missing some. The data show 150,000 or so clones, with around 84% seen just once and 2% to 3% held by the top ten. The material sequenced was PBMCs. All receptors derive from a middle-aged man in good health and CMV-seronegative.

Turning to this clone: Other DNA sequences in this sample translate to the same CDR3. The chain uses TRBV28 and TRBJ1-1; the match to TRBD1 covers 7 bases. Germline assignment: CDR1 MDHEN and CDR2 SYDVKM. The CDR3 runs to 16 residues. Trimming cost V 6 bases and J 0 bases; bases outside gene matches: 10. As DNA, the CDR3 is TGTGCCAGCAGCCTCCCAATACAGGGGATGAACACTGAAGCTTTCTTT. The encoded protein is CASSLPIQGMNTEAFF.

The rearrangement joins TRBV2 to TRBJ1-2; the match to TRBD1 covers 8 bases. This CDR3 comprises 13 residues. Trimming at V came to 2 bases and at J to 8 bases, leaving 4 bases not matched to a gene. From germline, CDR1 is SNHLY and CDR2 FYNNEI. The DNA of the CDR3 is TGTGCCAGCAGTGAAAGGCAGGGGGCAGGCTACACCTTC. It specifies CASSERQGAGYTF. The full variable domain, rest sourced from reference TRBV2 and TRBJ1-2, is EPEVTQTPSHQVTQMGQEVILRCVPISNHLYFYWYRQILGQKVEFLVSFYNNEISEKSEIFDDQFSVERPDGSNFTLKIRSTKLEDSAMYFCASSERQGAGYTFGSGTRLTVV.

V usage is TRBV11-2 and J usage is TRBJ2-1; the match to TRBD1 covers 7 bases. Germline V gene lookup returns CDR1 SGHAT and CDR2 FQNNGV. This CDR3 region has 14 residues. V lost 5 bases, J lost 7 bases, and 8 bases stayed unmatched. The CDR3, as DNA: TGTGCCAGCAGCCTACTACAGGGGTGGAATGAGCAGTTCTTC. Its translation is CASSLLQGWNEQFF.

This sequence joins TRBV28 and TRBJ2-3, with TRBD2 identical over 15 bases. This CDR3 is 17 amino acids long. Germline values: CDR1 MDHEN, CDR2 SYDVKM. After removal of 5 bases from V and 4 bases from J, the junction contained 7 bases not matched to a gene. The CDR3 here is CASSPPGLAGGADTQYF. The DNA for the CDR3 is TGTGCCAGCAGTCCACCGGGACTAGCGGGGGGAGCAGATACGCAGTATTTT.

This clone was observed a handful of times. V usage is TRBV28 and J usage is TRBJ1-2, with 9 bases identical to TRBD1. V was pared by 1 base and J by 4 bases, with 7 bases of the junction left unmatched. This CDR3 comprises 16 residues. Germline V lookup: CDR1 MDHEN, CDR2 SYDVKM. CDR3 amino acids: CASSLLAGQGIYGYTF. In DNA, the CDR3 is TGTGCCAGCAGTTTATTGGCGGGACAGGGAATCTATGGCTACACCTTC.

This clone appeared a single time. The genes are TRBV11-1 and TRBJ2-5, with 9 nucleotides matching TRBD2. Germline CDR1 SGHAT, CDR2 FQDESV (reference sequence). V lost 2 bases, J lost 5 bases, and 12 bases stayed unmatched. The CDR3 length is 17 residues. The CDR3 bases are TGTGCCAGCAGCTTAAGTCCTAGCGGGAAAGGTGGCGAGACCCAGTACTTC. Amino acids: CASSLSPSGKGGETQYF. Together with reference TRBV11-1 and TRBJ2-5, the CDR3 gives the full variable domain: EAEVAQSPRYKITEKSQAVAFWCDPISGHATLYWYRQILGQGPELLVQFQDESVVDDSQLPKDRFSAERLKGVDSTLKIQPAELGDSAMYLCASSLSPSGKGGETQYFGPGTRLLVL.

The rearrangement joins TRBV5-1 to TRBJ2-7; 9 positions agree with TRBD1. V lost 4 bases, J lost 5 bases, and 7 bases stayed unmatched. The CDR3 is 14 amino acids. Per germline, CDR1 SGHRS and CDR2 YFSETQ. CDR3 loop: CASSANRGLDEQYF. CDR3 in DNA: TGCGCCAGCAGCGCGAACAGGGGGCTCGACGAGCAGTACTTC.

This clone was seen just once. The chain is built from TRBV6-1 and TRBJ2-2, with TRBD2 matching over 10 bases. The V and J ends lost 7 bases and 0 bases, in that order; junction bases with no gene match: 2. Germline CDR1 MNHNS, CDR2 SASEGT. The CDR3 covers 15 residues. The CDR3 bases are TGTGCCAGCAACCTAGCGGGGGCGAACACCGGGGAGCTGTTTTTT. This gives the protein CASNLAGANTGELFF.

This chain links TRBV11-1 with TRBJ2-3; D perhaps matches TRBD1 (6 bases). The CDR3 sequence is 14 residues long. Trimming left V 5 bases short and J 8 bases short, with 17 bases between. The germline V gene has CDR1 SGHAT and CDR2 FQDESV (reference sequence). Here the CDR3 reads CASSQGRGSGTQYF. The CDR3 DNA reads TGTGCCAGCAGCCAGGGCAGGGGTAGTGGTACGCAGTATTTT.

This clone was seen more than once but under ten times. The V call is TRBV5-4, the J call TRBJ2-7; 7 bases are a match to TRBD2. The CDR3 sequence is 14 residues long. Germline CDR1 is SGHNT and CDR2 is YYREEE (reference sequence). Trimming took 2 bases from V and 3 from J; bases not matched to a gene: 5. Here the CDR3 reads CASSLSGMNYEQYF. The CDR3 DNA sequence: TGTGCCAGCAGCTTAAGCGGGATGAACTACGAGCAGTACTTC.

The chain's CDR3 is CSVVGQSNTGELFF. The CDR3 DNA reads as TGCAGCGTGGTGGGACAGTCGAACACCGGGGAGCTGTTTTTT. V and J are TRBV29-1 and TRBJ2-2, with 7 bases fitting TRBD1. CDR3 size: 14 residues. Germline CDR1 SQVTM, CDR2 ANQGSEA. Trimming took 6 bases from V and 0 from J; bases not matched to a gene: 4.

The chain uses TRBV11-2 and TRBJ2-1, with D possibly matching TRBD2 (6 bases). This CDR3 region has 15 residues. V was pared by 3 bases and J by 7 bases, with 16 bases between. Germline CDR1 reads SGHAT; CDR2 reads FQNNGV. CDR3 sequence: CASSLGPNSGNEQFF. In nucleotides, the CDR3 is TGTGCCAGCAGCTTGGGGCCGAATAGCGGAAATGAGCAGTTCTTC.

This clone was recorded once. This chain links TRBV7-9 with TRBJ2-3, with 8 bases matching TRBD1. There are 15 residues in the CDR3. The V segment lost 1 base and the J segment 7 bases; nucleotides outside the gene matches: 7. Germline CDR1 SEHNR, CDR2 FQNEAQ (reference sequence). This CDR3 reads CASSLGQGARNTQYF. Here the CDR3 DNA reads TGTGCCAGCAGCTTAGGGCAGGGGGCGCGTAATACGCAGTATTTT.

This chain links TRBV30 with TRBJ1-1; 7 nucleotides line up with TRBD1. The CDR3 is made up of 16 amino acids. CDR1 is GTSNPN and CDR2 is SVGIG in the germline V gene (reference sequence). V was pared by 2 bases and J by 4 bases, with 13 bases of the junction left unmatched. In nucleotides, the CDR3 is TGTGCCTGGAGTAACAGGGGACCCCACTACGGCACTGAAGCTTTCTTT. It specifies CAWSNRGPHYGTEAFF.

The chain joins TRBV9 to TRBJ1-4, with D maybe TRBD1 (6 bases). Germline V gene lookup returns CDR1 SGDLS and CDR2 YYNGEE. This CDR3 spans 15 amino acids. V lost 0 bases and J lost 7, with 13 bases in between. The DNA of the CDR3 is TGTGCCAGCAGCGTAGCACAGGGCAATAGTGAAAAACTGTTTTTT. As protein: CASSVAQGNSEKLFF.

This sequence joins TRBV6-5 and TRBJ2-5; 14 nucleotides align to TRBD2. The J call could be wrong; TRBJ2-7 is a better fit for the DNA end. Germline values: CDR1 MNHEY, CDR2 SVGAGI. The CDR3 covers 15 residues. CDR3 nucleotides: TGTGCCAGCAGTATGACTAGCGGGAGGGCCTACGAGCAGTACTTC. Amino acids: CASSMTSGRAYEQYF.

The chain carries TRBV5-1 and TRBJ2-5, with 9 nucleotides matching TRBD1. Germline V CDR1 and CDR2: SGHRS, YFSETQ. J lost 6 bases, V lost 1 base, and 4 bases had no gene match. The CDR3 loop spans 14 amino acids. The CDR3 region is CASSLRTGAQTQYF. In nucleotides, the CDR3 is TGCGCCAGCAGCTTGCGGACAGGGGCCCAGACCCAGTACTTC.

The chain links TRBV7-2 to TRBJ2-7; D perhaps matches TRBD1 (6 bases). The germline V gene encodes CDR1 SGHTA and CDR2 FQGNSA. With 2 bases removed from V and 6 bases from J, the gap between germline ends came to 11 bases. CDR3 length: 13 amino acids. In DNA, the CDR3 is TGTGCCAGCAGCTTATGGACAGTCCCCGAGCAGTACTTC. This gives the protein CASSLWTVPEQYF.

The gene calls are TRBV5-1 and TRBJ2-5; D is unclear. This CDR3 comprises 15 residues. From germline, CDR1 is SGHRS and CDR2 YFSETQ. V was pared by 2 bases and J by 0 bases, with 11 bases between. The CDR3 region is CASSFGAADQETQYF. The CDR3, as DNA: TGCGCCAGCAGCTTCGGAGCTGCCGACCAAGAGACCCAGTACTTC.

The chain joins TRBV21-1 to TRBJ1-5; the DNA was not compared with TRBD1, the D call given in the table. TRBV21-1 is deemed a pseudogene. CDR3 length: 14 amino acids. The CDR3 DNA reads as TGTGCCAGCAGCGAACAGGGGAATCATCAGCCCCAGCATTTT. Translated: CASSEQGNHQPQHF.

The V call is TRBV7-8, the J call TRBJ1-1; D unresolved. Germline-derived CDR1 and CDR2 are SGHVS and FQNEAQ. Trimming cost V 2 bases and J 1 base, with 8 bases left between them. The CDR3 has 14 residues. CDR3 residues: CASSLFLANTEAFF. CDR3 in DNA: TGTGCCAGCAGCTTATTCTTGGCGAACACTGAAGCTTTCTTT.

This clone came up once. V gene TRBV2 combines with J gene TRBJ2-1, with 7 bases that match TRBD2. The CDR3 contains 14 residues. The germline gives CDR1 SNHLY, CDR2 FYNNEI. V lost 11 bases to trimming and J lost 5 bases; unmatched junction nucleotides: 12. CDR3 coding DNA: TGTGCCTTCAGGGAGGGCACCAGAGACAATGAGCAGTTCTTC. Translating it yields CAFREGTRDNEQFF. Complete variable domain (other parts from reference TRBV2 and TRBJ2-1): EPEVTQTPSHQVTQMGQEVILRCVPISNHLYFYWYRQILGQKVEFLVSFYNNEISEKSEIFDDQFSVERPDGSNFTLKIRSTKLEDSAMYFCAFREGTRDNEQFFGPGTRLTVL.

This rearrangement joins TRBV6-1 to TRBJ2-1; D may be TRBD1 (6 bases). Trimming took 3 bases from V and 9 from J, leaving 15 bases between them. Looked up from germline, CDR1 is MNHNS and CDR2 is SASEGT. There are 14 residues in the CDR3. Here the CDR3 reads CASSDRRGRGEQFF. The CDR3 DNA reads TGTGCCAGCAGTGATCGCAGGGGTCGGGGTGAGCAGTTCTTC.